The 26 T cell receptor beta chains listed next were all sequenced from one sample in a study of shared clonotypes between healthy human individuals. Naive-designated CD8 cells lacked CD45RO, were positively enriched for CCR7, and omitted terminally differentiated effector memory CD45RA+ cells. Sequencing was performed with immunoSEQ multiplex PCR; in TCRdb, only in-frame clones are kept and a portion is missing. The repertoire holds millions of clones, with about 95% as singletons. The material sequenced was naive CD8+ T cells sorted from blood. These receptor sequences come from a man younger than 35 in good health.

The gene calls are TRBV29-1 and TRBJ2-7; D is possibly TRBD2 (6 bases). Germline CDR1 reads SQVTM; CDR2 reads ANQGSEA. This CDR3 is built from 15 residues. Trimming stripped 0 bases from V and 8 bases from J, with 20 bases between. CDR3 protein: CSVEDPTEAEGQQYF. CDR3 coding DNA: TGCAGCGTTGAAGATCCCACCGAGGCGGAGGGCCAGCAGTACTTC.

On this clone itself: Other DNA sequences of this sample code for an identical CDR3. The rearrangement links TRBV6-1 to TRBJ2-5, with D perhaps matching TRBD2 (6 bases). There are 13 residues in the CDR3. The germline V gene encodes CDR1 MNHNS and CDR2 SASEGT. V shed 6 bases and J shed 4 bases, with 12 bases lying between them. The DNA of the CDR3 is TGTGCCAGCAGGCCCACCGGGGGAGAGACCCAGTACTTC. Amino acid sequence: CASRPTGGETQYF.

V and J are TRBV7-9 and TRBJ2-7; TRBD1 aligns across 10 bases. J lost 1 base, V lost 0 bases, and 6 bases had no gene match. Germline V gene data show CDR1 as SEHNR and CDR2 as FQNEAQ (reference sequence). The CDR3 runs 17 residues. The CDR3 DNA reads as TGTGCCAGCAGCTTAGCCCAGGGACAGGGGATTTCCTACGAGCAGTACTTC. Residues: CASSLAQGQGISYEQYF.

On this clone: This specimen includes other DNA sequences encoding the same CDR3. The CDR3 region has the DNA TGTGCCAGCAGCGTAGGCGGGATCACCTACGAGCAGTACTTC. It is translated as CASSVGGITYEQYF. This sequence joins TRBV9 and TRBJ2-7; maybe TRBD2 (6 bases). V dropped 0 bases and J dropped 2 bases, with 9 bases sitting between them. Germline values: CDR1 SGDLS, CDR2 YYNGEE. The CDR3 totals 14 residues.

CDR3 DNA: TGTGCCAGCAGCTTTCAGTTTCAAGAGACCCAGTACTTC. Protein: CASSFQFQETQYF. The rearrangement links TRBV13 to TRBJ2-5; D unresolved. The CDR3 spans 13 residues. V was trimmed by 3 bases and J by 2 bases, leaving 7 bases between them. Germline assignment: CDR1 PRHDT and CDR2 FYEKMQ (reference sequence).

The chain uses TRBV10-2 and TRBJ2-6; 7 bases match TRBD2. The CDR3 has 18 amino acids. V shed 8 bases and J 0 bases; nucleotides not matched to a gene: 13. Germline CDR1 reads WSHSY; CDR2 reads SAAADI. The chain's CDR3 is CASAEWEGFPSGANVLTF. The CDR3 DNA sequence: TGCGCCAGCGCCGAGTGGGAGGGATTCCCCTCTGGGGCCAACGTCCTGACTTTC.

The count of this clone is one. This chain links TRBV7-8 with TRBJ1-6; D might be TRBD1 (6 bases). V was shortened by 7 bases and J by 9 bases, with 22 bases between the two germline ends. Germline V gene sequence: CDR1 SGHVS, CDR2 FQNEAQ. The length of the CDR3 is 16 residues. The CDR3 DNA is TGTGCCAGCACCAAAAGAGGGGGGCAAAACGGTTCACCCCTCCACTTT. Amino acid sequence: CASTKRGGQNGSPLHF. The variable domain in full, completed from reference TRBV7-8 and TRBJ1-6, reads GAGVSQSPRYKVAKRGQDVALRCDPISGHVSLFWYQQALGQGPEFLTYFQNEAQLDKSGLPSDRFFAERPEGSVSTLKIQRTQQEDSAVYLCASTKRGGQNGSPLHFGNGTRLTVT.

This chain links TRBV18 with TRBJ2-7, with 7 bases aligning to TRBD1. Germline CDR1 KGHSH, CDR2 LQKENI. Germline trimming cut 2 bases from V and 7 bases from J; bases unmatched to any gene: 8. The CDR3 consists of 14 residues. CDR3 sequence (DNA): TGTGCCAGCTCACCAATAGACAGGGTCGAAGAGCAGTACTTC. It is translated as CASSPIDRVEEQYF. Filled out from reference TRBV18 and TRBJ2-7, the complete variable domain reads NAGVMQNPRHLVRRRGQEARLRCSPMKGHSHVYWYRQLPEEGLKFMVYLQKENIIDESGMPKERFSAEFPKEGPSILRIQQVVRGDSAAYFCASSPIDRVEEQYFGPGTRLTVT.

The chain carries TRBV7-9 and TRBJ2-3, with 10 bases that match TRBD2. Germline V gene sequence: CDR1 SEHNR, CDR2 FQNEAQ (reference sequence). The CDR3 has 16 amino acids. The trim removed 3 bases at V and 5 bases at J, leaving 8 bases unmatched. The CDR3 region is CASSFLSGGAGDTQYF. DNA for the CDR3: TGTGCCAGCAGCTTCCTAAGCGGGGGGGCCGGAGATACGCAGTATTTT.

This clone was seen just once. J is TRBJ1-3 and V is TRBV5-6; D is perhaps TRBD1 (5 bases). The CDR3 totals 14 residues. Germline assignment: CDR1 SGHDT and CDR2 YYEEEE. The germline V and J ends were trimmed by 5 bases and 2 bases, with 11 bases remaining between them. The CDR3 spells CASSRGVAGNTIYF. The CDR3 DNA is TGTGCCAGCAGTCGGGGGGTGGCTGGAAACACCATATATTTT.

This clone was counted a single time. The V call is TRBV7-8, the J call TRBJ2-7; D uncertain. The V gene's germline CDR1 is SGHVS and CDR2 FQNEAQ. Trimming removed 1 base from V and 2 bases from J, with 6 bases in between. The CDR3 spans 13 residues. The CDR3, as DNA: TGTGCCAGCAGCTTAGAAAGCACCTACGAGCAGTACTTC. Protein product: CASSLESTYEQYF. The entire variable domain, with the rest obtained from reference TRBV7-8 and TRBJ2-7, is as follows: GAGVSQSPRYKVAKRGQDVALRCDPISGHVSLFWYQQALGQGPEFLTYFQNEAQLDKSGLPSDRFFAERPEGSVSTLKIQRTQQEDSAVYLCASSLESTYEQYFGPGTRLTVT.

This clone was observed at least ten times. This chain connects TRBV29-1 to TRBJ2-7, with 7 bases fitting TRBD1. Germline values: CDR1 SQVTM, CDR2 ANQGSEA. This CDR3 is 13 amino acids long. V trimming: 6 bases; J trimming: 2 bases; junction bases outside the gene matches: 7. CDR3 region: CSVIRDSTYEQYF. In DNA, the CDR3 is TGCAGCGTGATACGGGACAGTACCTACGAGCAGTACTTC.

The chain links TRBV28 to TRBJ1-4; D is uncertain. Germline-derived CDR1 and CDR2 are MDHEN and SYDVKM. V was pared by 2 bases and J by 4 bases, with 11 bases between. CDR3 length: 15 amino acids. The CDR3 loop reads CASSLDAVNNEKLFF. CDR3 DNA sequence: TGTGCCAGCAGTTTAGATGCGGTTAATAATGAAAAACTGTTTTTT.

Notes on this clone: In the same sample, other DNA sequences code for this CDR3. CDR3 sequence: CASSLDSSYNSPLHF. In nucleotides, the CDR3 is TGCGCCAGCAGCTTAGACAGCTCCTATAATTCACCCCTCCACTTT. This chain joins TRBV5-1 and TRBJ1-6; D possibly corresponds to TRBD1 (5 bases). This CDR3 is 15 amino acids long. Trimming removed 2 bases from V and 0 bases from J, with 6 bases in between. Germline V lookup: CDR1 SGHRS, CDR2 YFSETQ.

A word on this clone: Distinct nucleotide sequences in the sample also encode this CDR3. CDR3 residues: CASSQDVGDYGYTF. The CDR3 nucleotides are TGCGCCAGCAGCCAAGATGTGGGGGACTATGGCTACACCTTC. The rearrangement links TRBV4-3 to TRBJ1-2; maybe TRBD1 (5 bases). The CDR3 sequence is 14 residues long. CDR1 LGHNA and CDR2 YSLEER come from the germline V gene. Trimming shortened V by 0 bases and J by 3 bases, and 8 bases separated the two germline ends.

This sequence joins TRBV4-1 and TRBJ2-3; 10 bases agree with TRBD2. CDR1 and CDR2 from the germline V gene are MGHRA and YSYEKL. The J segment lost 1 base and the V segment lost 3 bases, leaving 7 bases of the junction unmatched. CDR3 length equals 17 residues. The DNA for the CDR3 is TGCGCCAGCAGCCACAATCTAGCGGGAGTTGGCACAGATACGCAGTATTTT. It codes for CASSHNLAGVGTDTQYF.

This rearrangement joins TRBV10-1 to TRBJ2-3; 13 nucleotides agree with TRBD2. V trimming: 5 bases; J trimming: 4 bases; junction bases outside the gene matches: 3. Per the germline V gene, CDR1 is WNHNN and CDR2 is SYGVQD (reference sequence). CDR3 length: 15 amino acids. The CDR3 nucleotides are TGCGCCAGCAGTAGGACTAGCGGGAGCCCAGATACGCAGTATTTT. This translates into CASSRTSGSPDTQYF.

The chain carries TRBV5-4 and TRBJ2-1; D is possibly TRBD1 or TRBD2 (6 bases each). The CDR3 is 16 residues long. V lost 0 bases and J lost 9, with 19 bases in between. In germline, CDR1 is SGHNT, CDR2 YYREEE (reference sequence). Here the CDR3 DNA reads TGTGCCAGCAGCTTGGGAGATAGGGGGGCCCTAGGTGAGCAGTTCTTC. Its protein product is CASSLGDRGALGEQFF.

The chain carries TRBV7-9 and TRBJ1-4, with D perhaps TRBD1 (5 bases). From germline, CDR1 is SEHNR and CDR2 FQNEAQ (reference sequence). The CDR3 runs to 16 residues. With 0 bases removed from V and 3 bases from J, the gap between germline ends came to 11 bases. The CDR3 sequence is CASSLARTGANEKLFF. The DNA of the CDR3 is TGTGCCAGCAGCTTAGCGCGCACAGGAGCTAATGAAAAACTGTTTTTT.

This clone came up once. This rearrangement joins TRBV5-6 to TRBJ2-1; 10 positions match TRBD2. The V segment lost 5 bases and the J segment 9 bases; nucleotides outside the gene matches: 5. This CDR3 is built from 13 residues. Germline V lookup: CDR1 SGHDT, CDR2 YYEEEE. As DNA, the CDR3 is TGTGCCAGCAGGCTAGCGGGGGCACTTGAGCAGTTCTTC. Translating gives CASRLAGALEQFF.

CDR3: CASSQGPGKEETQYF. CDR3 nucleotides: TGCGCCAGCAGCCAAGGGCCGGGGAAGGAAGAGACCCAGTACTTC. The chain carries TRBV4-1 and TRBJ2-5; a possible D gene is TRBD2 (5 bases). This CDR3 has 15 amino acids. With 1 base removed from V and 3 bases from J, the gap between germline ends came to 12 bases. Germline V gene lookup returns CDR1 MGHRA and CDR2 YSYEKL.

The rearrangement joins TRBV5-4 to TRBJ2-7; 10 bases are a match to TRBD2. Germline trimming cut 4 bases from V and 4 bases from J; bases unmatched to any gene: 5. CDR3 length: 14 residues. The germline CDR1 and CDR2 sequences are SGHNT and YYREEE (reference sequence). The CDR3 coding sequence is TGTGCCAGCAGCGCGTCTAGCGGGAGTTACGAGCAGTACTTC. Amino acid sequence: CASSASSGSYEQYF.

Concerning this clone: Other nucleotide sequences from this sample produce the same CDR3. The chain joins TRBV9 to TRBJ2-1; no firm D call. Germline CDR1 reads SGDLS; CDR2 reads YYNGEE. CDR3 length: 11 residues. Trimming removed 7 bases at V and 3 bases at J, with 5 bases between. The CDR3 DNA reads TGTGCCAGCTCCAACTACAATGAGCAGTTCTTC. Protein product: CASSNYNEQFF.

In this sample, this clone turned up once. This chain links TRBV28 with TRBJ1-4; TRBD1 might be the D (6 bases). The V end was cut by 10 bases, the J end by 5 bases, with 23 bases between. Germline CDR1 is MDHEN and CDR2 is SYDVKM. There are 16 residues in the CDR3. The CDR3 reads CANKRSPQGTNEKLFF. CDR3 bases: TGTGCCAATAAAAGGTCCCCACAGGGAACGAATGAAAAACTGTTTTTT.

This chain joins TRBV28 and TRBJ2-7, with TRBD2 identical over 14 bases. Per germline, CDR1 MDHEN and CDR2 SYDVKM. There are 17 residues in the CDR3. V was clipped by 5 bases and J by 1 base; unmatched bases: 7. The chain's CDR3 is CASSAGTSGRMSYEQYF. The CDR3 DNA reads TGTGCCAGCAGTGCCGGGACTAGCGGGAGAATGTCCTACGAGCAGTACTTC.

The chain combines TRBV27 with TRBJ1-1; perhaps TRBD1 as D (6 bases). This CDR3 contains 14 residues. The germline V gene has CDR1 MNHEY and CDR2 SMNVEV (reference sequence). The ends were cut back, 4 bases at V and 10 bases at J, with 19 bases in the middle. The CDR3 coding sequence is TGTGCCAGCAGTTACAGCTCGGCCGGACAGAGAGCTTTCTTT. It yields the protein CASSYSSAGQRAFF.